This T cell receptor (beta chain) is drawn from a study of CD4 T cell repertoires in COVID-19. Germline lookup yields CDR1 LGHDT and CDR2 YNNKEL (reference sequence). Trimming took 0 bases from V and 8 from J, leaving 14 bases between them. The CDR3 covers 15 residues. Profiling relied on immunoSEQ multiplex PCR, and the TCRdb table lists in-frame clones only, not all of them. Among about 75,000 clones listed, about four fifths were seen once. The clonotype was recovered from a human donor who had COVID-19. The chain couples TRBV3-1 (or the pseudogene TRBV3-2) to TRBJ2-1; weak D call: TRBD2 (5 bases). The sample here was CD4+ T cells from peripheral blood, taken after recovery from COVID-19. The CDR3 bases are TGTGCCAGCAGCCAAGATCCCGGTATGAGGGATGAGCAGTTCTTC. This codes for CASSQDPGMRDEQFF.